The entry below describes one TCR beta chain. Amplified material comprised TCR beta CDR3 regions derived from RNA transcripts. First-round RT-PCR with HTBI primers preceded a second-round multiplex PCR. TCRdb re-called the multiplex PCR reads with MiXCR, one entry per CDR3 protein. The sample yields 400,000 to 500,000 distinct CDR3 sequences, over 20% seen once. The data stem from a study of Graves' ophthalmopathy and Graves' hyperthyroidism. Germline V CDR1 and CDR2: MNHEY, SMNVEV (reference sequence). CDR3 length: 13 amino acids. The ends were cut back, 5 bases at V and 7 bases at J, with 12 bases in the middle.

This rearrangement joins TRBV27 to TRBJ1-5; D is perhaps TRBD1 (6 bases). This TCR came from a woman between 18 and 29 years old with stable Graves' hyperthyroidism. The sample was peripheral blood. This chain's CDR3 is CASSNNRVQPQHF. In DNA form, the CDR3 reads TGTGCCAGCAGTAACAACAGGGTCCAGCCCCAGCATTTT.